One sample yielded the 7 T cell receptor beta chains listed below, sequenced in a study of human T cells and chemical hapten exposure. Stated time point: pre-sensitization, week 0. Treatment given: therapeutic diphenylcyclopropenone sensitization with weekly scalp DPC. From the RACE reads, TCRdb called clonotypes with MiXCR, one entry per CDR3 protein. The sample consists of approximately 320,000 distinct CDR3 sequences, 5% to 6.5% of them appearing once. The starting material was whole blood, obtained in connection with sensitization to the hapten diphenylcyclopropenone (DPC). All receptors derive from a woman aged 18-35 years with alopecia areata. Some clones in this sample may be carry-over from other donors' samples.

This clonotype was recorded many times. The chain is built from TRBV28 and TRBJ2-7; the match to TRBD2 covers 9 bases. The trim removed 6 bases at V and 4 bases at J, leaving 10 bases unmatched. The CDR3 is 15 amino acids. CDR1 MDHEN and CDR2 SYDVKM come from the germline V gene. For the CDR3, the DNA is TGTGCCAGCAGCGATACCGGGACTAGCTGGTACGAGCAGTACTTC. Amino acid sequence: CASSDTGTSWYEQYF.

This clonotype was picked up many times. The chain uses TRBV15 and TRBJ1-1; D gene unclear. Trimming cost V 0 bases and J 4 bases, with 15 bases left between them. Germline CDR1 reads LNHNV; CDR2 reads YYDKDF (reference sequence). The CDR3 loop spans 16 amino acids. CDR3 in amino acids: CATSRDQIGWGTEAFF. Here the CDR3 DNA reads TGTGCCACCAGCAGAGATCAAATAGGCTGGGGCACTGAAGCTTTCTTT.

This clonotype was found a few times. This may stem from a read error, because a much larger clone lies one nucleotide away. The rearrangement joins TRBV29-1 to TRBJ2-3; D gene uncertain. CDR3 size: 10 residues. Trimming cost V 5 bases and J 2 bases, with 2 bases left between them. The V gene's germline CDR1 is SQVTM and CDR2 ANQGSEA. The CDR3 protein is CSVYTDTQYF. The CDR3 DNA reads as TGCAGCGTTTACACAGATACGCAGTATTTT.

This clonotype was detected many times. The CDR3 nucleotides read TGTGCCAGCAGTGAAGCGAGCAGGGCAAATCAGCCCCAGCATTTT. This gives the protein CASSEASRANQPQHF. V and J are TRBV6-1 and TRBJ1-5, with D maybe TRBD1 (5 bases). The CDR3 is 15 residues long. Trimming removed 0 bases from V and 4 bases from J, with 10 bases in between. Germline V lookup: CDR1 MNHNS, CDR2 SASEGT.

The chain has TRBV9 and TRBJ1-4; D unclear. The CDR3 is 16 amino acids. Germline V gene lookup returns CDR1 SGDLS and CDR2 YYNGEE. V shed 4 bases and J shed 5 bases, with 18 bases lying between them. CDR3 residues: CASSPRLEQNNEKLFF. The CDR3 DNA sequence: TGTGCCAGCAGCCCCCGTCTAGAGCAGAACAATGAAAAACTGTTTTTT.

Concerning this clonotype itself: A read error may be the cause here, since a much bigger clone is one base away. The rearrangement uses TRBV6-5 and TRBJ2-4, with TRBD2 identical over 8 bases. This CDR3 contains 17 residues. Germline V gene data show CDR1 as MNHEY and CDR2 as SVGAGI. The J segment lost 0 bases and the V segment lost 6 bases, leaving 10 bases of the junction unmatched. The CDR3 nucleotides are TGTGCCAGCAGGGAGCTGAGTAGCGGGGTAGCCAAAAACATTCAGTACTTC. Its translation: CASRELSSGVAKNIQYF.

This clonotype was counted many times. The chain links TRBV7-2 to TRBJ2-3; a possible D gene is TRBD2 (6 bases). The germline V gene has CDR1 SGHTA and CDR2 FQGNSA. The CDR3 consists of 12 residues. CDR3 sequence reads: CGSGRRTDTQYF. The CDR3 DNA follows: TGTGGTTCAGGGAGGAGAACAGATACGCAGTATTTT. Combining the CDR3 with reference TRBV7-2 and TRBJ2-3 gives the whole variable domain GAGVSQSPSNKVTEKGKDVELRCDPISGHTALYWYRQSLGQGLEFLIYFQGNSAPDKSGLPSDRFSAERTGGSVSTLTIQRTQQEDSAVYLCGSGRRTDTQYFGPGTRLTVL.